Here is one TCR beta chain with its context. Germline values: CDR1 MDHEN, CDR2 SYDVKM. There are 16 residues in the CDR3. V gave up 7 bases and J gave up 7 bases, with 23 bases separating them. TCRdb recomputed calls from the RT-PCR reads with MiXCR, one row per CDR3 protein. The data show hundreds of thousands of distinct CDR3 sequences, with 13% to 15% seen just once and roughly 3.9% held by the top ten. The chain recombines TRBV28 with TRBJ2-4, with D perhaps assigned TRBD1 or TRBD2 (5 bases each). This receptor was obtained from a female donor in good health, serving as a healthy control. Sequencing used memory CD4+ T cells from blood. CDR3 nucleotides: TGTGCCAGCACTAGCCCCCGGTGGGTGGGGGAGAACATTCAGTACTTC. It translates to CASTSPRWVGENIQYF.